This T cell receptor beta chain was sequenced for a study of regulatory T cells in long-lasting Graves disease. Study-wide results and caveats: Persistent disease samples used TRBV28, TRBJ1-2 and TRBJ2-5 preferentially.

Trimming took 10 bases from V and 2 from J, leaving 27 bases between them. Germline V lookup: CDR1 SNHLY, CDR2 FYNNEI. This CDR3 has 17 amino acids. Regarding time point: newly diagnosed GD, antithyroid drugs for less than 3 months. Generation of the TCR library employed RNA extracted from PBMCs. In this sample, this clonotype turned up many times. Its antigen is currently unknown. Through Arm-PCR of CDR3 regions and iRepertoire HTBI primers, TCR beta libraries were built. One entry per CDR3 protein results from TCRdb running MiXCR on the multiplex PCR reads. Here the sample spans 400,000 to 650,000 distinct CDR3 sequences, about 15% being singletons. These records were also assigned to another study, of T cells in Graves' hyperthyroidism and ophthalmopathy. That work states: Clinical symptoms, serum thyroxine and TRAb, thyroid ultrasound and orbital computed tomography were used for the diagnoses. During a first-round RT-PCR of the TCR CDR3, the HTBI primer set was used.

The receptor comes from a woman aged 35-60 years with Graves disease. Specimen: peripheral blood mononuclear cells (PBMCs), collected at new diagnosis, from a patient treated with antithyroid drugs. The chain joins TRBV2 to TRBJ2-7; a weak D match, TRBD1 (6 bases). The CDR3 loop is CATYRVVAGAFAYEQYF. The CDR3, as DNA: TGTGCCACCTATAGGGTGGTGGCAGGGGCTTTTGCCTACGAGCAGTACTTC.